Sequencing of this T cell receptor beta chain was carried out in a study of CD8 T cells in Susac syndrome. The study's findings and limits: Acknowledgment was made by the study that its TCR sequencing and HLA analysis involved a relatively small number of individuals.

Healthy donors served as the controls. They were matched for age and sex. While CD8+ and CD4+ T cells were isolated negatively, TEMRA cells were enriched by FACS. The RNA input was roughly 0.5 to 1 ug, and it was reverse transcribed with random hexamers. The TCR beta CDR3 was amplified by immunoSEQ multiplex PCR across 54 Vbeta, 13 Jbeta. Via MiXCR, TCRdb re-called the immunoSEQ multiplex PCR reads, giving one row per CDR3 protein. The sample has about 150,000 distinct CDR3 sequences, around 90% seen once; the top ten hold approximately 0.073%. The CDR3 is 13 amino acids. Germline CDR1 MNHEY, CDR2 SVGEGT. The V end lost 2 bases, the J end lost 5 bases, and 9 bases lay between the germline ends. Concerning this clonotype: The antigen is unknown.

The sample was CD4+ T cells from PBMCs. The TCR sequence derives from a human donor in good health. The J gene is TRBJ2-5, the V gene TRBV6-2 or TRBV6-3, with D uncertain. CDR3 sequence: CASSYPAAETQYF. CDR3 coding DNA: TGTGCCAGCAGTTACCCTGCGGCGGAGACCCAGTACTTC.